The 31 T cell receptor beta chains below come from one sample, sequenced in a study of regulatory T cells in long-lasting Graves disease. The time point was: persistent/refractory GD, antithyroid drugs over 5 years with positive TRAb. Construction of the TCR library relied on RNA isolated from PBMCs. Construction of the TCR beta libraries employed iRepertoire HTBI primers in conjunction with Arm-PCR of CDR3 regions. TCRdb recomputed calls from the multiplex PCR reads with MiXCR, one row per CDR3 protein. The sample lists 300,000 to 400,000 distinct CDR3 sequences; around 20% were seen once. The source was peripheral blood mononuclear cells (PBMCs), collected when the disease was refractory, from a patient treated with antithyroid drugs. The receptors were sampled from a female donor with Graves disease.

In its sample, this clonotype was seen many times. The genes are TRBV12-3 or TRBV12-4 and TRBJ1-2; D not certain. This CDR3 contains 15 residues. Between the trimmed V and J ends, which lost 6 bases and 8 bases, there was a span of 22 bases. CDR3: CASSRRSGLALGYTF. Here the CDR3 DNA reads TGTGCCAGCAGCCGTCGCAGTGGCCTGGCGTTGGGCTACACCTTC.

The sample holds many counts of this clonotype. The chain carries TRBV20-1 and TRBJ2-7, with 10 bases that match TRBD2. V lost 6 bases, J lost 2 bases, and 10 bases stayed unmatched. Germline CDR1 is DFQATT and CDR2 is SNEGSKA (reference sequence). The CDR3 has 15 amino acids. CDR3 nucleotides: TGCAGTGCCCCCGGGACTAGCGCTGATCCCTACGAGCAGTACTTC. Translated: CSAPGTSADPYEQYF.

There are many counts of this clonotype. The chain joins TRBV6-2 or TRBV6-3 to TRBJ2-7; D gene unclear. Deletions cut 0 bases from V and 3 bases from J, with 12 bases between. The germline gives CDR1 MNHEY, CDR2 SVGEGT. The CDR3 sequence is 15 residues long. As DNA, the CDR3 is TGTGCCAGCAGTTACTCACCGGCCACCTACTACGAGCAGTACTTC. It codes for CASSYSPATYYEQYF.

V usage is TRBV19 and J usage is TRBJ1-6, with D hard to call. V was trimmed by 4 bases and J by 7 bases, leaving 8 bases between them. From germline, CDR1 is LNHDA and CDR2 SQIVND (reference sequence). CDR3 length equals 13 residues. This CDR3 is CASSREWNSPLHF. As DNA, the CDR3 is TGTGCCAGTAGTAGGGAGTGGAATTCACCCCTCCACTTT.

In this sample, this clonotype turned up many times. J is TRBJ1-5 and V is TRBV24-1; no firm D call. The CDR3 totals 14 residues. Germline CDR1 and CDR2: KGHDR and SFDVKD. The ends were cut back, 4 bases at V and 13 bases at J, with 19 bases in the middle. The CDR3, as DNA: TGTGCCACCAGTGACCATGGACCCGCGGGTCGGCAGCATTTT. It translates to CATSDHGPAGRQHF.

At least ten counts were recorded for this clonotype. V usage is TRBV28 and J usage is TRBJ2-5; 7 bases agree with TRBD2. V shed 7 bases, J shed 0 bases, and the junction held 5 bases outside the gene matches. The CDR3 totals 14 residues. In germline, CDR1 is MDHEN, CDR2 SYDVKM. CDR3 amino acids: CASTWGGDQETQYF. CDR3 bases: TGTGCCAGCACCTGGGGGGGGGACCAAGAGACCCAGTACTTC.

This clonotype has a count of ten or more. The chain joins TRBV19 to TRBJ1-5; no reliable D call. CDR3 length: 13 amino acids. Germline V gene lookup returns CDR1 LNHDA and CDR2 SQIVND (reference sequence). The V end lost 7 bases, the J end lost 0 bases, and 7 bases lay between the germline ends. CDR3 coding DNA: TGTGCCAGTACCCCATATAGCAATCAGCCCCAGCATTTT. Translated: CASTPYSNQPQHF.

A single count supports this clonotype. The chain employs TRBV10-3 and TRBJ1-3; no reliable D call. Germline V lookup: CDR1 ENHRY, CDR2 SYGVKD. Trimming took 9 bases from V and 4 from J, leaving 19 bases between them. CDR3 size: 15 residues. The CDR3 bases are TGTGCCATTACTGGCTCGTTGGGCCGCGGAAACACCATATATTTT. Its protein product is CAITGSLGRGNTIYF.

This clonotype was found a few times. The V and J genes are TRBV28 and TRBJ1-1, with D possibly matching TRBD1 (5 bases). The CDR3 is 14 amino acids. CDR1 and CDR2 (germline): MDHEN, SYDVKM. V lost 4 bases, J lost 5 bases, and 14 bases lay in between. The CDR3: CASSWAGWGTEAFF. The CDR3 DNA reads TGTGCCAGCAGTTGGGCAGGGTGGGGAACTGAAGCTTTCTTT.

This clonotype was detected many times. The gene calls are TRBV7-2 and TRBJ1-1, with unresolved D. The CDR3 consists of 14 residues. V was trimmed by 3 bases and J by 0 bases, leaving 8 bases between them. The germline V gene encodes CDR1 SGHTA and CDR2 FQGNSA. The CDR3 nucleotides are TGTGCCAGCAGCTTTACGGGGTTGAACACTGAAGCTTTCTTT. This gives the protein CASSFTGLNTEAFF.

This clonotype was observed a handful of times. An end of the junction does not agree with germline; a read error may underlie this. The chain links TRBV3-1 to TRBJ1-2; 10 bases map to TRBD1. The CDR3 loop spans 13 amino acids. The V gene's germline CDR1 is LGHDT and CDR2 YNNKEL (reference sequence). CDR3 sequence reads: CASSQSRDRGLIF. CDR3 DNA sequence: TGTGCCAGCAGCCAATCCAGGGACAGGGGCCTCATCTTC.

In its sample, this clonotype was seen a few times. CDR3 in amino acids: CASRPGTNTEAFF. The CDR3 coding sequence is TGCGCCAGCAGACCTGGCACGAACACTGAAGCTTTCTTT. This chain links TRBV5-1 with TRBJ1-1; D call uncertain. This CDR3 region has 13 residues. Trimming stripped 5 bases from V and 1 base from J, with 9 bases between. The V gene's germline CDR1 is SGHRS and CDR2 YFSETQ.

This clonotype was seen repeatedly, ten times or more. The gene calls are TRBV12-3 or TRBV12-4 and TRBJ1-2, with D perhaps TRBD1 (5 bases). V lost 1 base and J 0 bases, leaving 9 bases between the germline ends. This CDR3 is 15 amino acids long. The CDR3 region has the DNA TGTGCCAGCAGTTTAGTGGGGCATTCTAACTATGGCTACACCTTC. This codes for CASSLVGHSNYGYTF.

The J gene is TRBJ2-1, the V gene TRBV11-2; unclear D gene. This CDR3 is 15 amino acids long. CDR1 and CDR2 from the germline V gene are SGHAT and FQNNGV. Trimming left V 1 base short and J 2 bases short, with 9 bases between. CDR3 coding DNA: TGTGCCAGCAGCTTAGCCGGACCGGCCTACAATGAGCAGTTCTTC. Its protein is CASSLAGPAYNEQFF.

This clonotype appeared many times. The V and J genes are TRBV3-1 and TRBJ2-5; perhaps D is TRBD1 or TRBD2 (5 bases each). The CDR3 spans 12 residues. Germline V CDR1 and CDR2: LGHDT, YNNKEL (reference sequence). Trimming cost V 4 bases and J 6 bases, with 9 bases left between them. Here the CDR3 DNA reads TGTGCCAGCAGCCCGGGGCACAAGACCCAGTACTTC. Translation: CASSPGHKTQYF.

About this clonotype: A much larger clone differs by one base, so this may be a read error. CDR3 residues: CASTEGGSGRNQPQHF. The CDR3 nucleotides read TGTGCCAGCACCGAAGGCGGCAGCGGAAGGAATCAGCCCCAGCATTTT. The chain is built from TRBV2 and TRBJ1-5; no reliable D call. Germline V gene sequence: CDR1 SNHLY, CDR2 FYNNEI. V lost 7 bases to trimming and J lost 4 bases, with 20 bases between them. This CDR3 contains 16 residues. Using reference TRBV2 and TRBJ1-5 for the parts outside the CDR3, the full variable domain is EPEVTQTPSHQVTQMGQEVILRCVPISNHLYFYWYRQILGQKVEFLVSFYNNEISEKSEIFDDQFSVERPDGSNFTLKIRSTKLEDSAMYFCASTEGGSGRNQPQHFGDGTRLSIL.

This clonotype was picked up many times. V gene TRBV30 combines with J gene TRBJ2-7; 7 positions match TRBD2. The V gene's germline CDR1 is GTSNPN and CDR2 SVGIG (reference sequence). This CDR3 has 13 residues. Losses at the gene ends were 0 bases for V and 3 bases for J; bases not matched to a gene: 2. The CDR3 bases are TGTGCCTGGAGTGTGACGGGGGGCTACGAGCAGTACTTC. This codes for CAWSVTGGYEQYF.

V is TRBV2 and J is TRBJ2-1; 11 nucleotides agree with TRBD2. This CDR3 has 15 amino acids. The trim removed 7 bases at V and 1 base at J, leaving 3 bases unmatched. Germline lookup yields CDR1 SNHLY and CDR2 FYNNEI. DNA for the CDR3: TGTGCCAGCATTGGGACTAGCGGTTCCTACAATGAGCAGTTCTTC. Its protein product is CASIGTSGSYNEQFF. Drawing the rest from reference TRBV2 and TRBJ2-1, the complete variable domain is EPEVTQTPSHQVTQMGQEVILRCVPISNHLYFYWYRQILGQKVEFLVSFYNNEISEKSEIFDDQFSVERPDGSNFTLKIRSTKLEDSAMYFCASIGTSGSYNEQFFGPGTRLTVL.

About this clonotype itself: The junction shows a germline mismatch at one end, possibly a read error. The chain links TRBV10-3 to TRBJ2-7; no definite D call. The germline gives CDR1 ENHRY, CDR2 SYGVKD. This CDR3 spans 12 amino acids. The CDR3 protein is CASSPSMSEQYF. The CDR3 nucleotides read TGTGCCAGCAGTCCCTCCATGAGCGAGCAGTACTTC.

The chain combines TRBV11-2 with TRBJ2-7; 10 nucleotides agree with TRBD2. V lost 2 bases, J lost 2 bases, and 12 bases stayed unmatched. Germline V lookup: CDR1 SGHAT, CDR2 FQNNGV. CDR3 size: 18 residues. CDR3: CASSLTDPGLAKTYEQYF. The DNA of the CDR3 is TGTGCCAGCAGCTTAACAGACCCGGGACTAGCGAAAACCTACGAGCAGTACTTC.

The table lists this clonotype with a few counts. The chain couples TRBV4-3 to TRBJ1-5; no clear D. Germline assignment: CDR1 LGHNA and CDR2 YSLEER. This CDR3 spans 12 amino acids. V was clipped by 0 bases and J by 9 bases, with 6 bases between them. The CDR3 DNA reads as TGCGCCAGCAGCCAAGATGCAGGGCCCCAGCATTTT. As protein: CASSQDAGPQHF.

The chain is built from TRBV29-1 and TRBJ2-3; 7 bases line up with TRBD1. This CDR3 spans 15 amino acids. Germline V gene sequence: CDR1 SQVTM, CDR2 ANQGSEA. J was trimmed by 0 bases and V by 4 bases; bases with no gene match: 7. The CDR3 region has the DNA TGCAGCGTTGTGCCTGAGGGGGCGAGCACAGATACGCAGTATTTT. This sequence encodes CSVVPEGASTDTQYF.

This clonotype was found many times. This CDR3 reads CASSHSHELEAFF. DNA for the CDR3: TGTGCCAGCAGCCATTCGCATGAACTTGAAGCTTTCTTT. The chain is built from TRBV14 and TRBJ1-1, with D unresolved. V gave up 3 bases and J gave up 7 bases, with 12 bases separating them. This CDR3 is 13 amino acids long. Germline V gene lookup returns CDR1 SGHDN and CDR2 FVKESK.

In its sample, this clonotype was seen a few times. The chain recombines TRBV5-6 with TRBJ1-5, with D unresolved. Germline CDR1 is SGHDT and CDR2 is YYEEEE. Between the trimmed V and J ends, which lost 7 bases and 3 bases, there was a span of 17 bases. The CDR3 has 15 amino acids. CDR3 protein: CASHDFGRANQPQHF. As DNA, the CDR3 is TGTGCCAGCCACGATTTTGGGAGGGCCAATCAGCCCCAGCATTTT.

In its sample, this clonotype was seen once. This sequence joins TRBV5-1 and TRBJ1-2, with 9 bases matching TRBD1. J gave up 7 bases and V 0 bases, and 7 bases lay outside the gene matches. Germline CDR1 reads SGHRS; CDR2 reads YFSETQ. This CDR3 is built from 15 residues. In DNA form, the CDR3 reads TGCGCCAGCAGCTTGGAAGGGGACAGGGTGGCTGGCTACACCTTC. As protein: CASSLEGDRVAGYTF.

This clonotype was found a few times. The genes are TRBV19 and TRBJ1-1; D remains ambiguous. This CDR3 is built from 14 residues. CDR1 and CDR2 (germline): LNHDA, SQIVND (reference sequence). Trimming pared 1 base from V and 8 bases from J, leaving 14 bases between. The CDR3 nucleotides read TGTGCCAGTAGTATAGCCGGTGACGGTATGGAAGCTTTCTTT. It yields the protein CASSIAGDGMEAFF.

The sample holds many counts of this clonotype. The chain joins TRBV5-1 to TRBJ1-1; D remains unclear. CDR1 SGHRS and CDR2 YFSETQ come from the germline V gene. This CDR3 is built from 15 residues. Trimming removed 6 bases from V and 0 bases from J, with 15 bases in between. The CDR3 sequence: CASTGLSGMNTEAFF. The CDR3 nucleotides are TGCGCCAGCACCGGACTATCCGGCATGAACACTGAAGCTTTCTTT.

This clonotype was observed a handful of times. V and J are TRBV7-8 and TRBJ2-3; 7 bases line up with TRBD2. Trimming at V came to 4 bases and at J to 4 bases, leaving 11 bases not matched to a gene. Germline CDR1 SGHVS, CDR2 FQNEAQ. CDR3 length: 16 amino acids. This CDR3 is CASSSEGGSRADTQYF. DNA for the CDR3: TGTGCCAGCAGCTCCGAGGGAGGGAGTAGGGCAGATACGCAGTATTTT.

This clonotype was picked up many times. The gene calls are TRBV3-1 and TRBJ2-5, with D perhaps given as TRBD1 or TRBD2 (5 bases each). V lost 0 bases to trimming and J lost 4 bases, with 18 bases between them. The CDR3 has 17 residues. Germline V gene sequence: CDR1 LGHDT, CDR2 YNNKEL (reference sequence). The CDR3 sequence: CASSQDQGTLRGETQYF. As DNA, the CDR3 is TGTGCCAGCAGCCAAGATCAAGGGACCCTGAGAGGAGAGACCCAGTACTTC.

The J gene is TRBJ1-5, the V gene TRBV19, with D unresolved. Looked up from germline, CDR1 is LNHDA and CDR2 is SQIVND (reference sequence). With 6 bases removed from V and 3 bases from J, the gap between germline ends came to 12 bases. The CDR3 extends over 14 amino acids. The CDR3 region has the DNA TGTGCCAGTAGGACGAGGGTGATCAATCAGCCCCAGCATTTT. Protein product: CASRTRVINQPQHF.

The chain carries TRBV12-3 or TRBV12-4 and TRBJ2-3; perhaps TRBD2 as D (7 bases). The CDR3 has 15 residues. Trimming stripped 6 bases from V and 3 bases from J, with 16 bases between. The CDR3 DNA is TGTGCCAGCAGATCGACGGGGGGCGGAACAGATACGCAGTATTTT. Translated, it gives CASRSTGGGTDTQYF.